This TCR beta chain was retrieved from a study of OX40 agonist ivuxolimab in advanced cancers. The overall study: Age averaged about 62 years (range about 23 to 80), and approximately 80% were male.

This clone has just one count. The sample has other DNA sequences that encode this CDR3 too. Libraries were prepared by immunoSEQ multiplex PCR; TCRdb keeps only in-frame clonotypes and omits some of them. The sample shows 68,000 or so clones, less than 90% of them seen only once. The CDR3 loop spans 18 amino acids. The junction had 15 bases not matched to a gene; V was cut back by 7 bases and J by 2 bases. CDR1 and CDR2 (germline): MDHEN, SYDVKM. The genes are TRBV28 and TRBJ1-3; 9 bases match TRBD1. The origin of this receptor is an adult with an advanced solid tumor such as melanoma, head and neck, liver or kidney cancer. Material: CD4+ or CD8+ T cells sorted from blood, obtained in a trial of the OX40 agonist ivuxolimab. CDR3 region: CASTLGGGTGLPGNTIYF. The CDR3 nucleotides are TGTGCCAGCACCTTAGGAGGCGGGACAGGGCTTCCTGGAAACACCATATATTTT.